Below are 18 T cell receptor beta chains sequenced from a single sample in a study of cytomegalovirus exposure and HLA in healthy donors. The PCR used 60 Vbeta and 13 Jbeta primers. Repertoires were generated with immunoSEQ multiplex PCR, while TCRdb's copy carries only in-frame clones and drops some. This sample has around 170,000 clones; roughly 80% occur once, and the top ten carry over 5.5%. The material sequenced was PBMCs. These receptors were obtained from a middle-aged man in good health and CMV-seropositive.

The chain has TRBV4-3 and TRBJ1-3; D ambiguous. Trimming left V 1 base short and J 0 bases short, with 4 bases between. The germline CDR1 and CDR2 sequences are LGHNA and YSLEER. There are 14 residues in the CDR3. The CDR3 DNA follows: TGCGCCAGCAGCCAAGTTCACTCTGGAAACACCATATATTTT. Amino acid sequence: CASSQVHSGNTIYF.

The chain couples TRBV7-9 to TRBJ2-1, with 10 bases identical to TRBD2. V shed 3 bases, J shed 8 bases, and the junction held 4 bases outside the gene matches. Germline CDR1 is SEHNR and CDR2 is FQNEAQ (reference sequence). CDR3 length: 14 residues. This CDR3 reads CASSFSGGDDEQFF. In nucleotides, the CDR3 is TGTGCCAGCAGCTTCAGCGGGGGGGACGATGAGCAGTTCTTC.

V gene TRBV10-2 combines with J gene TRBJ1-6; 8 bases agree with TRBD1. The CDR3 has 20 residues. The V segment lost 2 bases and the J segment 0 bases; nucleotides outside the gene matches: 12. Germline values: CDR1 WSHSY, CDR2 SAAADI. CDR3 sequence reads: CASSEKAAGGGSSYNSPLHF. The CDR3 nucleotides read TGCGCCAGCAGTGAGAAAGCGGCAGGGGGCGGCAGCTCCTATAATTCACCCCTCCACTTT.

This clone showed up just once. The chain joins TRBV28 to TRBJ1-5; D remains unclear. V lost 2 bases, J lost 2 bases, and 10 bases lay in between. Germline CDR1 and CDR2: MDHEN and SYDVKM. The CDR3 runs to 15 residues. The CDR3 here is CASSLAGRGNQPQHF. Here the CDR3 DNA reads TGTGCCAGCAGTTTAGCCGGGAGGGGCAATCAGCCCCAGCATTTT.

This clone was counted once. CDR3 bases: TGTGCCAGCAGTCCGACAGGGGGCGTCTATGGCTACACCTTC. Translating gives CASSPTGGVYGYTF. The rearrangement links TRBV27 to TRBJ1-2; 10 bases line up with TRBD1. The germline V gene has CDR1 MNHEY and CDR2 SMNVEV (reference sequence). V shed 5 bases, J shed 4 bases, and the junction held 4 bases outside the gene matches. The CDR3 has 14 residues.

The J gene is TRBJ2-2, the V gene TRBV5-1; D gene unclear. The V end was cut by 4 bases, the J end by 3 bases, with 4 bases between. Germline assignment: CDR1 SGHRS and CDR2 YFSETQ. This CDR3 region has 12 residues. The CDR3 spells CASSPYTGELFF. The CDR3 region has the DNA TGCGCCAGCAGCCCCTACACCGGGGAGCTGTTTTTT.

The V call is TRBV30, the J call TRBJ2-2; no clear D. Trimming left V 3 bases short and J 0 bases short, with 17 bases between. The CDR3 runs 17 residues. The germline gives CDR1 GTSNPN, CDR2 SVGIG (reference sequence). The chain's CDR3 is CAWSAAVLAANTGELFF. The CDR3 DNA sequence: TGTGCCTGGAGCGCCGCTGTATTGGCTGCGAACACCGGGGAGCTGTTTTTT.

For the CDR3, the DNA is TGTGCCAGCAGTCTAACTACAAATGAGCAGTTCTTC. Translation gives CASSLTTNEQFF. The genes are TRBV2 and TRBJ2-1; D remains ambiguous. Germline CDR1 reads SNHLY; CDR2 reads FYNNEI. The V gene lost 5 bases and the J gene lost 7 bases, with 9 bases spanning the gap. The CDR3 loop spans 12 amino acids.

This chain connects TRBV7-9 to TRBJ1-5, with D maybe TRBD1 (6 bases). The ends were cut back, 5 bases at V and 8 bases at J, with 16 bases in the middle. Germline CDR1 SEHNR, CDR2 FQNEAQ (reference sequence). The CDR3 extends over 14 amino acids. The CDR3 protein is CASSHEGGVEPQHF. CDR3 coding DNA: TGTGCCAGCAGCCATGAGGGGGGGGTCGAGCCCCAGCATTTT.

The CDR3 loop is CASSYVGRNTDTQYF. The CDR3, as DNA: TGTGCCAGCAGTTACGTGGGCCGAAACACAGATACGCAGTATTTT. The rearrangement uses TRBV6-5 and TRBJ2-3; D unclear. Germline V gene lookup returns CDR1 MNHEY and CDR2 SVGAGI. V lost 2 bases and J lost 2, with 11 bases in between. The CDR3 has 15 residues.

V and J are TRBV19 and TRBJ2-1; D perhaps matches TRBD1 (7 bases). The CDR3 consists of 14 residues. V shed 3 bases and J shed 8 bases, with 14 bases lying between them. Germline V gene sequence: CDR1 LNHDA, CDR2 SQIVND (reference sequence). CDR3 nucleotides: TGTGCCAGTAGTATGTTAGGGGGCGGGGATGAGCAGTTCTTC. It translates to CASSMLGGGDEQFF. Full variable domain (missing parts from reference TRBV19 and TRBJ2-1): DGGITQSPKYLFRKEGQNVTLSCEQNLNHDAMYWYRQDPGQGLRLIYYSQIVNDFQKGDIAEGYSVSREKKESFPLTVTSAQKNPTAFYLCASSMLGGGDEQFFGPGTRLTVL.

The chain combines TRBV4-1 with TRBJ2-5; the D is unclear. V was trimmed by 4 bases and J by 0 bases, leaving 9 bases between them. Germline loops: CDR1 MGHRA, CDR2 YSYEKL. The CDR3 has 14 amino acids. The CDR3 region is CASSLFTNQETQYF. The CDR3, as DNA: TGCGCCAGCAGCCTTTTCACAAACCAAGAGACCCAGTACTTC.

This clone was counted between two and nine times. The chain joins TRBV19 to TRBJ1-5, with D perhaps TRBD1 (5 bases). CDR1 and CDR2 (germline): LNHDA, SQIVND (reference sequence). The CDR3 spans 15 residues. The V end lost 6 bases, the J end lost 0 bases, and 12 bases lay between the germline ends. CDR3 amino acids: CASRVDRDSNQPQHF. The CDR3 coding sequence is TGTGCCAGTAGGGTCGACAGAGATAGCAATCAGCCCCAGCATTTT.

V and J are TRBV6-6 and TRBJ2-5, with D possibly TRBD1 on 6 matching bases. CDR3 length: 15 residues. Looked up from germline, CDR1 is MNHNY and CDR2 is SVGAGI (reference sequence). Trimming cost V 2 bases and J 7 bases, with 17 bases left between them. This CDR3 is CASSYTSGQIRTQYF. DNA of the CDR3: TGTGCCAGCAGTTACACCTCAGGACAGATTCGGACCCAGTACTTC.

The chain employs TRBV19 and TRBJ1-1; possibly TRBD1 for D (5 bases). Trimming took 3 bases from V and 0 from J, leaving 5 bases between them. Germline-derived CDR1 and CDR2 are LNHDA and SQIVND (reference sequence). The CDR3 sequence is 13 residues long. The CDR3 region has the DNA TGTGCCAGTAGTATCAGGGTGAACACTGAAGCTTTCTTT. Translating it yields CASSIRVNTEAFF.

The chain joins TRBV2 to TRBJ1-3; D unclear. The length of the CDR3 is 14 residues. Per the germline V gene, CDR1 is SNHLY and CDR2 is FYNNEI. V lost 6 bases and J lost 0, with 9 bases in between. CDR3 sequence reads: CASRRESSGNTIYF. CDR3 in DNA: TGTGCCAGCAGGCGGGAGAGCTCTGGAAACACCATATATTTT.

The J gene is TRBJ2-7, the V gene TRBV9; 7 bases align to TRBD1. The V and J ends lost 1 base and 2 bases, in that order; junction bases with no gene match: 3. Germline assignment: CDR1 SGDLS and CDR2 YYNGEE. The CDR3 totals 14 residues. This CDR3 is CASSVTGQPYEQYF. The CDR3 region has the DNA TGTGCCAGCAGCGTAACGGGACAGCCCTACGAGCAGTACTTC.

The rearrangement uses TRBV9 and TRBJ2-3, with 8 bases fitting TRBD1. The V and J ends lost 2 bases and 5 bases, in that order; junction bases with no gene match: 10. The CDR3 has 16 amino acids. Germline CDR1 and CDR2: SGDLS and YYNGEE. This CDR3 reads CASSVISGQARDTQYF. Here the CDR3 DNA reads TGTGCCAGCAGCGTTATCTCGGGACAGGCGAGAGATACGCAGTATTTT.